The 15 T cell receptor beta chains below come from one sample, sequenced in a study of breast tumors, draining lymph nodes, adjacent tissues. Samples came from axillary lymph nodes draining the breast cancer. TCRdb itself ran the multiplex PCR reads through MiXCR, one entry per CDR3 protein. The table shows approximately 190,000 distinct CDR3 sequences, with around 29% occurring only once. Sequencing was carried out using axillary lymph node tissue. Receptors were obtained from a female donor with breast cancer. Some clones in this sample may be carry-over from other donors' samples.

With regard to this clonotype: The CDR3 carries no conserved terminal phenylalanine or tryptophan, so it likely arises from a read error. The chain carries TRBV7-2 and TRBJ2-5; TRBD2 agrees at 7 bases. The junction had 8 bases not matched to a gene; V was cut back by 5 bases and J by 5 bases. The CDR3 is 14 amino acids. CDR1 and CDR2 from the germline V gene are SGHTA and FQGNSA. CDR3 loop: CASSPAGRQETQYL. CDR3 nucleotide sequence: TGTGCCAGCAGCCCAGCGGGGCGCCAGGAGACCCAGTACCTC.

In its sample, this clonotype was seen many times. The CDR3 protein is CASTPSGFRDEQFF. DNA of the CDR3: TGTGCCAGTACACCTAGCGGTTTCCGGGATGAGCAGTTCTTC. V is TRBV19 and J is TRBJ2-1, with TRBD2 matching over 7 bases. J lost 8 bases, V lost 7 bases, and 11 bases had no gene match. From germline, CDR1 is LNHDA and CDR2 SQIVND (reference sequence). The CDR3 spans 14 residues. Supplemented by reference TRBV19 and TRBJ2-1, the full variable domain reads DGGITQSPKYLFRKEGQNVTLSCEQNLNHDAMYWYRQDPGQGLRLIYYSQIVNDFQKGDIAEGYSVSREKKESFPLTVTSAQKNPTAFYLCASTPSGFRDEQFFGPGTRLTVL.

This rearrangement joins TRBV5-1 to TRBJ1-1; weak D call: TRBD1 (5 bases). This CDR3 spans 15 amino acids. Germline assignment: CDR1 SGHRS and CDR2 YFSETQ. Trimming took 0 bases from V and 1 from J, leaving 10 bases between them. CDR3 coding DNA: TGCGCCAGCAGCTTGGGACCCAGGGAGAACACTGAAGCTTTCTTT. This codes for CASSLGPRENTEAFF.

In this sample, this clonotype turned up many times. V is TRBV5-8 and J is TRBJ2-3, with D perhaps given as TRBD1 or TRBD2 (5 bases each). With 4 bases removed from V and 0 bases from J, the gap between germline ends came to 15 bases. Germline V lookup: CDR1 SGHTS, CDR2 YDEGEE. This CDR3 has 16 residues. CDR3 coding DNA: TGTGCCAGCAGCACCGGGGCTACGAAAAGCACAGATACGCAGTATTTT. Translated: CASSTGATKSTDTQYF. The full variable domain, rest sourced from reference TRBV5-8 and TRBJ2-3, is EAGVTQSPTHLIKTRGQQATLRCSPISGHTSVYWYQQALGLGLQFLLWYDEGEERNRGNFPPRFSGRQFPNYSSELNVNALELEDSALYLCASSTGATKSTDTQYFGPGTRLTVL.

At least ten counts were recorded for this clonotype. The chain has TRBV5-1 and TRBJ1-3; D gene ambiguous. The V gene lost 3 bases and the J gene lost 4 bases, with 11 bases spanning the gap. The CDR3 is 14 residues long. Germline V gives CDR1 SGHRS, CDR2 YFSETQ. CDR3 in DNA: TGCGCCAGCAGCTACGACACGGGAGGAAACACCATATATTTT. It translates to CASSYDTGGNTIYF.

Details on this clonotype: One base away lies a much larger clone, so this may be a sequencing read error. This chain connects TRBV6-1 to TRBJ1-5; no clear D. This CDR3 contains 13 residues. CDR1 and CDR2 (germline): MNHNS, SASEGT. Trimming pared 5 bases from V and 7 bases from J, leaving 12 bases between. CDR3 sequence reads: CASSYRVRQPQHF. Here the CDR3 DNA reads TGTGCCAGCAGTTACCGGGTTAGGCAGCCCCAGCATTTT.

The table lists this clonotype with a few counts. The rearrangement joins TRBV5-5 to TRBJ1-1, with D hard to call. In germline, CDR1 is SGHKS, CDR2 YYEKEE (reference sequence). The CDR3 is 15 residues long. V lost 4 bases to trimming and J lost 4 bases, with 17 bases between them. The CDR3 nucleotides are TGTGCCAGCAGCGACGACGGCAGCGGAGCCACTGAAGCTTTCTTT. This gives the protein CASSDDGSGATEAFF.

In regard to this clonotype: Its ends do not fully match the called genes, so a read error is possible. CDR3 nucleotide sequence: TGTGCCAGCAGCTTGCGGACTAACGAGCAGTATTTC. It encodes CASSLRTNEQYF. This chain connects TRBV5-6 to TRBJ2-7; D might be TRBD2 (6 bases). This CDR3 comprises 12 residues. The germline CDR1 and CDR2 sequences are SGHDT and YYEEEE.

A word on this clonotype: Given the absence of the conserved phenylalanine or tryptophan at the CDR3 end, a read error is likely. The CDR3 region has the DNA TGTGTCAGCAGCCTGAGCAATTCACCCCTCCACTTA. Amino acid sequence: CVSSLSNSPLHL. The chain uses TRBV12-3 or TRBV12-4 and TRBJ1-6; D is unresolved. CDR3 size: 12 residues.

This clonotype was observed at least ten times. The rearrangement links TRBV13 to TRBJ2-7; no clear D gene. V dropped 3 bases and J dropped 2 bases, with 14 bases sitting between them. The CDR3 has 15 amino acids. Germline CDR1 PRHDT, CDR2 FYEKMQ (reference sequence). In DNA form, the CDR3 reads TGTGCCAGCAGCTTGAGAAGACTGGATCCCTACGAGCAGTACTTC. Its translation: CASSLRRLDPYEQYF.

In its sample, this clonotype was seen many times. The V and J genes are TRBV30 and TRBJ1-5; D is unclear. This CDR3 is built from 15 residues. Germline CDR1 and CDR2: GTSNPN and SVGIG (reference sequence). Trimming shortened V by 1 base and J by 2 bases, and 12 bases separated the two germline ends. The CDR3 loop reads CAWSGGDMGNQPQHF. CDR3 sequence (DNA): TGTGCCTGGAGTGGAGGTGACATGGGCAATCAGCCCCAGCATTTT.

As regards this clonotype: Since a much larger clone is just one base distant, this may be a read error. The chain carries TRBV5-6 and TRBJ1-2; TRBD1 matches at 10 bases. Germline V gene sequence: CDR1 SGHDT, CDR2 YYEEEE. The CDR3 covers 16 residues. This CDR3 reads CTSSLGVPGQGNGYTF. Written as DNA, the CDR3 is TGTACCAGCAGCTTGGGCGTTCCGGGACAGGGGAACGGCTACACCTTC. Supplemented by reference TRBV5-6 and TRBJ1-2, the full variable domain reads DAGVTQSPTHLIKTRGQQVTLRCSPKSGHDTVSWYQQALGQGPQFIFQYYEEEERQRGNFPDRFSGHQFPNYSSELNVNALLLGDSALYLCTSSLGVPGQGNGYTFGSGTRLTVV.

This clonotype showed up many times. CDR3 amino acids: CASSSTTEAGELFF. Here the CDR3 DNA reads TGTGCCAGCAGCTCGACGACAGAAGCCGGGGAGCTGTTTTTT. The chain recombines TRBV7-9 with TRBJ2-2; D may be TRBD1 (5 bases). The germline V and J ends were trimmed by 4 bases and 6 bases, with 12 bases remaining between them. The CDR3 sequence is 14 residues long. CDR1 and CDR2 (germline): SEHNR, FQNEAQ (reference sequence).

This clonotype was seen ten or more times. The genes are TRBV24-1 and TRBJ2-1; 7 bases align to TRBD1. This CDR3 region has 12 residues. V was clipped by 9 bases and J by 9 bases; unmatched bases: 7. The germline CDR1 and CDR2 sequences are KGHDR and SFDVKD. CDR3 DNA sequence: TGTGCCACCTCGACAGGGTTCAGTGAGCAGTTCTTC. Translation: CATSTGFSEQFF.

As DNA, the CDR3 is TGTGCCAGCAGCCTTCGGCCTACGAGCTCCTACAATGAGCAGTTCTTC. It codes for CASSLRPTSSYNEQFF. The chain combines TRBV11-2 with TRBJ2-1; D not certain. The germline V and J ends were trimmed by 5 bases and 0 bases, with 14 bases remaining between them. Germline V gene data show CDR1 as SGHAT and CDR2 as FQNNGV. The CDR3 length is 16 residues.